Each of the 21 T cell receptor beta chains below was sequenced from the same sample in a study of shared clonotypes between healthy human individuals. TCRdb keeps only in-frame clones here, not all; method: immunoSEQ multiplex PCR. The table lists about a million clones, roughly 80% of them singletons. The sequencing input was memory CD4+ T cells sorted from blood. Sample subset: CD45RA-negative fraction. The receptor source for this set is a man between 18 and 35 years old in good health.

The rearrangement links TRBV5-6 to TRBJ2-3; TRBD2 aligns across 10 bases. Germline CDR1 SGHDT, CDR2 YYEEEE. The length of the CDR3 is 15 residues. V shed 4 bases, J shed 2 bases, and the junction held 4 bases outside the gene matches. The CDR3 region has the DNA TGTGCCAGCAGCCAAACTAGCGGGGTCACAGATACGCAGTATTTT. Translating it yields CASSQTSGVTDTQYF.

V usage is TRBV5-1 and J usage is TRBJ2-3, with a tentative D call TRBD2 (6 bases). The ends were cut back, 5 bases at V and 3 bases at J, with 22 bases in the middle. This CDR3 comprises 17 residues. The germline gives CDR1 SGHRS, CDR2 YFSETQ. CDR3 in DNA: TGCGCCAGCAGTCGCTTACTAGCCCCAGTGGGGACAGATACGCAGTATTTT. Its protein is CASSRLLAPVGTDTQYF.

This clone was recorded once. The V call is TRBV5-1, the J call TRBJ1-2, with 7 bases fitting TRBD1. With V trimmed by 4 bases and J by 4 bases, 16 bases remained unmatched. This CDR3 region has 17 residues. The germline V gene has CDR1 SGHRS and CDR2 YFSETQ. CDR3 amino acids: CASSPRVVGGDGYGYTF. In DNA, the CDR3 is TGCGCCAGCAGCCCGAGAGTGGTAGGGGGCGATGGCTATGGCTACACCTTC.

This clone appeared a single time. This sequence joins TRBV29-1 and TRBJ1-2; no definite D call. Trimming shortened V by 4 bases and J by 7 bases, and 19 bases separated the two germline ends. Germline V gene lookup returns CDR1 SQVTM and CDR2 ANQGSEA. The CDR3 length is 14 residues. DNA for the CDR3: TGCAGCGTTGCCGACCAAAGTGGAGGGAGTGGCTACACCTTC. As protein: CSVADQSGGSGYTF.

The V gene is TRBV29-1, the J gene TRBJ2-3; 8 positions agree with TRBD2. The CDR3 length is 14 residues. Trimming cost V 4 bases and J 2 bases; bases outside gene matches: 5. Germline CDR1 SQVTM, CDR2 ANQGSEA. CDR3 in amino acids: CSVGSSGYTDTQYF. As DNA, the CDR3 is TGCAGCGTTGGGTCTAGCGGGTACACAGATACGCAGTATTTT.

This clone was observed at least ten times. The rearrangement links TRBV27 to TRBJ2-1; D possibly matches TRBD1 or TRBD2 (5 bases each). This CDR3 has 16 residues. Trimming cost V 0 bases and J 9 bases, with 18 bases left between them. Per germline, CDR1 MNHEY and CDR2 SMNVEV (reference sequence). CDR3 sequence (DNA): TGTGCCAGCAGTTTATCTCAGCCGCGATCCGGGACTGAGCAGTTCTTC. Amino acid sequence: CASSLSQPRSGTEQFF.

The chain combines TRBV28 with TRBJ2-7; TRBD2 matches at 8 bases. Germline loops: CDR1 MDHEN, CDR2 SYDVKM. J lost 2 bases, V lost 7 bases, and 10 bases had no gene match. This CDR3 contains 15 residues. The CDR3 DNA reads TGTGCCAGCACCTCGGGGGGGGCCGGAGCCTACGAGCAGTACTTC. Translated, it gives CASTSGGAGAYEQYF.

This clone was found a few times. This chain joins TRBV7-2 and TRBJ2-1; the D gene is possibly TRBD2 (6 bases). The V gene lost 4 bases and the J gene lost 8 bases, with 9 bases spanning the gap. The germline V gene encodes CDR1 SGHTA and CDR2 FQGNSA. This CDR3 spans 12 amino acids. The CDR3 protein is CASSSLAYEQFF. The CDR3 bases are TGTGCCAGCAGCTCACTAGCATATGAGCAGTTCTTC. The complete variable domain, with remaining parts taken from reference TRBV7-2 and TRBJ2-1, reads GAGVSQSPSNKVTEKGKDVELRCDPISGHTALYWYRQSLGQGLEFLIYFQGNSAPDKSGLPSDRFSAERTGGSVSTLTIQRTQQEDSAVYLCASSSLAYEQFFGPGTRLTVL.

The chain uses TRBV6-1 and TRBJ1-5; a possible D gene is TRBD1 (5 bases). CDR3 length equals 13 residues. Germline CDR1 reads MNHNS; CDR2 reads SASEGT. V was trimmed by 6 bases and J by 4 bases, leaving 10 bases between them. CDR3 region: CASRGTANQPQHF. The CDR3 DNA reads as TGTGCCAGCAGGGGGACCGCGAATCAGCCCCAGCATTTT.

J is TRBJ2-2 and V is TRBV9, with D possibly called TRBD1 or TRBD2 (6 bases each). The V and J ends lost 2 bases and 3 bases respectively, with 8 bases between them. Germline CDR1 and CDR2: SGDLS and YYNGEE. CDR3 size: 14 residues. DNA of the CDR3: TGTGCCAGCAGCGTCGGGGGCTACACCGGGGAGCTGTTTTTT. It specifies CASSVGGYTGELFF.

V gene TRBV28 combines with J gene TRBJ2-3; the D call may be TRBD1 or TRBD2 (5 bases each). The CDR3 has 12 residues. Germline V gene lookup returns CDR1 MDHEN and CDR2 SYDVKM. Trimming pared 3 bases from V and 6 bases from J, leaving 7 bases between. CDR3: CASSLGVDTQYF. The CDR3 DNA reads as TGTGCCAGCAGTTTGGGGGTGGATACGCAGTATTTT.

The chain uses TRBV5-6 and TRBJ2-7; 9 bases match TRBD1. CDR3 length: 15 amino acids. Looked up from germline, CDR1 is SGHDT and CDR2 is YYEEEE. With 1 base clipped from V and 4 bases from J, the junction kept 6 bases outside the gene matches. The CDR3 sequence: CASSLFGTGFYEQYF. The CDR3 nucleotides are TGTGCCAGCAGCTTGTTCGGGACAGGGTTTTACGAGCAGTACTTC.

This chain links TRBV6-1 with TRBJ1-1; D is unclear. The CDR3 has 13 amino acids. CDR1 is MNHNS, CDR2 SASEGT, per germline. Trimming took off 2 bases at V and 3 bases at J, with 7 bases between the two ends. The CDR3 coding sequence is TGTGCCAGCAGTGAAAAACGGGACACTGAAGCTTTCTTT. Translating it yields CASSEKRDTEAFF.

The CDR3 DNA sequence: TGTGCCAGCAGCTCCTACCCGACAGGGAAATCGTTAGGCTACACCTTC. Its translation is CASSSYPTGKSLGYTF. This chain joins TRBV7-3 and TRBJ1-2; 7 nucleotides line up with TRBD1. CDR1 SGHTA and CDR2 FQGTGA come from the germline V gene. Trimming removed 4 bases from V and 8 bases from J; junction bases left unmatched: 16. The CDR3 has 16 amino acids.

The chain links TRBV11-3 to TRBJ2-1, with 11 bases fitting TRBD2. Germline trimming cut 1 base from V and 8 bases from J; bases unmatched to any gene: 7. This CDR3 is built from 16 residues. Germline lookup yields CDR1 SGHNT and CDR2 YENEEA. The chain's CDR3 is CASSLGSLAGVDEQFF. CDR3 coding DNA: TGTGCCAGCAGCTTAGGATCACTAGCGGGAGTAGATGAGCAGTTCTTC. Complete variable domain (other parts from reference TRBV11-3 and TRBJ2-1): EAGVVQSPRYKIIEKKQPVAFWCNPISGHNTLYWYLQNLGQGPELLIRYENEEAVDDSQLPKDRFSAERLKGVDSTLKIQPAELGDSAVYLCASSLGSLAGVDEQFFGPGTRLTVL.

This clone turned up a few times. Other nucleotide sequences from this sample produce the same CDR3. The chain is built from TRBV28 and TRBJ1-5; D is undetermined. CDR1 is MDHEN, CDR2 SYDVKM, per germline. V lost 6 bases, J lost 0 bases, and 6 bases lay in between. This CDR3 contains 13 residues. The chain's CDR3 is CASSPDSNQPQHF. CDR3 sequence (DNA): TGTGCCAGCAGCCCCGATAGCAATCAGCCCCAGCATTTT.

J is TRBJ2-7 and V is TRBV6-6; weak D call: TRBD1 (6 bases). Germline V gives CDR1 MNHNY, CDR2 SVGAGI (reference sequence). V was shortened by 6 bases and J by 3 bases, with 12 bases between the two germline ends. There are 13 residues in the CDR3. CDR3 protein: CASSFGQSYEQYF. CDR3 DNA sequence: TGTGCCAGCAGCTTTGGACAGAGCTACGAGCAGTACTTC.

The J gene is TRBJ1-5, the V gene TRBV7-9, with D perhaps TRBD1 (5 bases). Germline CDR1 and CDR2: SEHNR and FQNEAQ (reference sequence). The CDR3 is 16 amino acids. Trimming took off 1 base at V and 0 bases at J, with 10 bases between the two ends. Written as DNA, the CDR3 is TGTGCCAGCAGCTTAGGACAGTTCTATAGCAATCAGCCCCAGCATTTT. This gives the protein CASSLGQFYSNQPQHF. Combining the CDR3 with reference TRBV7-9 and TRBJ1-5 gives the whole variable domain DTGVSQNPRHKITKRGQNVTFRCDPISEHNRLYWYRQTLGQGPEFLTYFQNEAQLEKSRLLSDRFSAERPKGSFSTLEIQRTEQGDSAMYLCASSLGQFYSNQPQHFGDGTRLSIL.

The chain recombines TRBV6-1 with TRBJ2-5, with 10 bases identical to TRBD2. The CDR3 is made up of 16 amino acids. The junction had 10 bases not matched to a gene; V was cut back by 0 bases and J by 9 bases. The germline V gene has CDR1 MNHNS and CDR2 SASEGT. CDR3 DNA sequence: TGTGCCAGCAGTGAAGCACGGCTAGCGGGGGTGTTGGCCCAGTACTTC. Translating it yields CASSEARLAGVLAQYF.

The V gene is TRBV2, the J gene TRBJ2-7; no definite D call. Germline values: CDR1 SNHLY, CDR2 FYNNEI. The CDR3 is 11 amino acids. V lost 7 bases to trimming and J lost 7 bases, with 11 bases between them. The CDR3 bases are TGTGCCAGCATCAATTGGTATGAGCAGTACTTC. This translates into CASINWYEQYF.

In its sample, this clone was seen a few times. The rearrangement uses TRBV2 and TRBJ1-1; 8 nucleotides line up with TRBD1. Losses at the gene ends were 9 bases for V and 6 bases for J; bases not matched to a gene: 9. The CDR3 is made up of 13 amino acids. Germline loops: CDR1 SNHLY, CDR2 FYNNEI. CDR3 DNA: TGTGCCAGTAGCCCAGGGGGCCGTGCTGAAGCTTTCTTT. Translated, it gives CASSPGGRAEAFF.